This is a list of T cell receptor beta chains from one sample in a study of lymphopenia after photon versus proton radiotherapy. Using immunoSEQ multiplex PCR, the repertoire was profiled, and TCRdb retains in-frame clones only, with some absent. The sample yields 55,000 to 70,000 clones, around 87% seen once. The specimen was peripheral blood, collected from a patient treated with photon-based radiotherapy. These receptors all come from a man in his forties with gastric cancer. Both conserved end residues are part of each CDR3. A D gene is named only where the DNA matches it firmly. The size field is filled for only some rows; it gives once, few, many or a size class.

j_call d_call v_call clone_size cdr3_nt cdr3_aa
TRBJ2-7 TRBD1 TRBV11-3 NA TGTGCCAGCAGCAAAAACAGGGGTTCCTACGAGCAGTACTTC CASSKNRGSYEQYF
TRBJ1-4 NA TRBV30 few TGTGCCTGGAGTGGGTCGGTGACTGAAAAACTGTTTTTT CAWSGSVTEKLFF
TRBJ1-2 TRBD1 TRBV5-6 NA TGTGCCAGCAGCCATAAGGACAGGGAGGGCTATGGCTACACCTTC CASSHKDREGYGYTF
TRBJ1-2 TRBD1 TRBV5-4 NA TGTGCCAGCAGCTTGGTCCAGGGGGGTGGCTACACCTTC CASSLVQGGGYTF
TRBJ1-1 NA TRBV5-1 NA TGCGCCAGCAGGGGGCTAGACACTGAAGCTTTCTTT CASRGLDTEAFF
TRBJ2-2 TRBD1 TRBV6-6 NA TGTGCCAGCCAAGACAGGGGGGGTACCGGGGAGCTGTTTTTT CASQDRGGTGELFF
TRBJ1-5 NA TRBV5-6 NA TGTGCCAGCAGCTTGGGGGGATTCAATCAGCCCCAGCATTTT CASSLGGFNQPQHF
TRBJ2-5 NA TRBV5-1 NA TGCGCCAGCAGCTTAGCCAGAGGGGGGATAGAGACCCAGTACTTC CASSLARGGIETQYF
TRBJ2-2 NA TRBV6-1 once TGTGCCAGCAGTGAAGGAAGGGTCACCGGGGAGCTGTTTTTT CASSEGRVTGELFF
TRBJ1-5 TRBD1 TRBV19 NA TGTGCCAGTAGCAGGGGAACAGGGGGCTGGGAACCCCAGCATTTT CASSRGTGGWEPQHF
TRBJ1-2 TRBD1 TRBV10-3 NA TGTGCCATCAGTGAGTCAGGGGGCCTAAACCCGGGTGGCTACACCTTC CAISESGGLNPGGYTF
TRBJ1-1 NA TRBV5-1 NA TGCGCCAGCAGCTTTGAGGGCACGAACACTGAAGCTTTCTTT CASSFEGTNTEAFF
TRBJ2-2 NA TRBV19 NA TGTGCCAGTAACGTAGAGGGTACCGGGGAGCTGTTTTTT CASNVEGTGELFF
TRBJ2-1 TRBD2 TRBV4-2 NA TGTGCCAGCAGCCAAGAAGGTCTAGCGGGGCGACGGGAGCAGTTCTTC CASSQEGLAGRREQFF
TRBJ1-3 NA TRBV10-3 NA TGTGCCATCAGCGCGGACAGCTCTGGAAACACCATATATTTT CAISADSSGNTIYF
TRBJ1-1 NA TRBV7-9 once TGTGCCAGCAGCTTCAGGGGTGGGGACACTGAAGCTTTCTTT CASSFRGGDTEAFF
TRBJ2-6 TRBD1 TRBV5-4 NA TGTGCCAGCAGCTCTAACTACAGGGGGCCTGGGGCCAACGTCCTGACTTTC CASSSNYRGPGANVLTF
TRBJ2-2 NA TRBV7-2 NA TGTGCCAGCACCCCGTCGCAGTTGAACACCGGGGAGCTGTTTTTT CASTPSQLNTGELFF
TRBJ2-2 NA TRBV10-3 NA TGTGCCATCAGTGCGGGGAAGGGGGAGTCCGGGGAGCTGTTTTTT CAISAGKGESGELFF
TRBJ2-2 TRBD1 TRBV5-1 NA TGCGCCAGCAGCGATTACAGGGGAAACACCGGGGAGCTGTTTTTT CASSDYRGNTGELFF
TRBJ2-5 NA TRBV15 NA TGTGCCACCAGCAGAGATCCGGGCGGCGGTGCGGAGACCCAGTACTTC CATSRDPGGGAETQYF
TRBJ2-7 NA TRBV6-1 few TGTGCCAGCAGTGAAGGAGGGTGGTCCTACGAGCAGTACTTC CASSEGGWSYEQYF
TRBJ1-5 NA TRBV7-9 NA TGTGCCAGCAGCTTTCGGCAGGCCTTCAATCAGCCCCAGCATTTT CASSFRQAFNQPQHF
TRBJ1-1 NA TRBV11-2 NA TGTGCCAGCAGCTTAGGCCAGGGTTCCGAAGCTTTCTTT CASSLGQGSEAFF
TRBJ2-5 NA TRBV19 NA TGTGCCAGTAGTACCCCAGTAGGAGACAGCCAAGAGACCCAGTACTTC CASSTPVGDSQETQYF
TRBJ2-2 NA TRBV7-6 NA TGTGCCAGCAGCCGAGGACTATCGGGCACCGGGGAGCTGTTTTTT CASSRGLSGTGELFF
TRBJ2-3 TRBD2 TRBV4-3 once TGCGCCAGCAGCGCTACTGCGGGGGCAGATACGCAGTATTTT CASSATAGADTQYF
TRBJ2-3 TRBD2 TRBV7-3 NA TGTGCCAGCAGCTTAGTTGGCGGGGGACCCACTAGCACAGATACGCAGTATTTT CASSLVGGGPTSTDTQYF
TRBJ1-6 NA TRBV5-4 NA TGTGCCAGCAGCTTGGTCGGGGGGCCCAATTCACCCCTCCACTTT CASSLVGGPNSPLHF
TRBJ2-2 TRBD2 TRBV5-1 NA TGCGCCAGCAGCTACCCTAGCGGGGGGCAGCGGAACACCGGGGAGCTGTTTTTT CASSYPSGGQRNTGELFF